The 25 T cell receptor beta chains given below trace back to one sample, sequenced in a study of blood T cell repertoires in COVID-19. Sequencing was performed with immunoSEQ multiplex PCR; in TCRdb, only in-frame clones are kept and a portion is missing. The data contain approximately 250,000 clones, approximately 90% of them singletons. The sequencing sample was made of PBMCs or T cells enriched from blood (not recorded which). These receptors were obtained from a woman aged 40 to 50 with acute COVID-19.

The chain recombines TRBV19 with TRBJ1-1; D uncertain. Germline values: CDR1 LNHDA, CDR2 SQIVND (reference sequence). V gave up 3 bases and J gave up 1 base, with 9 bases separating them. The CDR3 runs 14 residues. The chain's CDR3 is CASSIQAANTEAFF. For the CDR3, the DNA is TGTGCCAGTAGTATTCAGGCAGCGAACACTGAAGCTTTCTTT.

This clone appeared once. CDR3 in amino acids: CASSSGGQGERGYTF. CDR3 bases: TGTGCCAGCAGCTCCGGCGGACAGGGTGAGCGTGGCTACACCTTC. The chain is built from TRBV7-2 and TRBJ1-2, with 8 bases lining up with TRBD1. V was clipped by 4 bases and J by 7 bases; unmatched bases: 11. Germline V gene data show CDR1 as SGHTA and CDR2 as FQGNSA. This CDR3 comprises 15 residues.

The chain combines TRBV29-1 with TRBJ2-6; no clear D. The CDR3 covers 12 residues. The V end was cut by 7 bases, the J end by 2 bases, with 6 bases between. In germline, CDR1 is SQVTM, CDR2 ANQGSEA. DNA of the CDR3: TGCAGCGCCAACACTGGGGCCAACGTCCTGACTTTC. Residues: CSANTGANVLTF.

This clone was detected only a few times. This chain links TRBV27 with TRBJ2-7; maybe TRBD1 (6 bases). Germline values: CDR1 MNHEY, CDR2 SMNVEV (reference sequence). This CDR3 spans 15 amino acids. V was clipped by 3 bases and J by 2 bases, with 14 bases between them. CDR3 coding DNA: TGTGCCAGCAGTTTCGTGACAGGCCTAACCTACGAGCAGTACGTC. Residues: CASSFVTGLTYEQYV.

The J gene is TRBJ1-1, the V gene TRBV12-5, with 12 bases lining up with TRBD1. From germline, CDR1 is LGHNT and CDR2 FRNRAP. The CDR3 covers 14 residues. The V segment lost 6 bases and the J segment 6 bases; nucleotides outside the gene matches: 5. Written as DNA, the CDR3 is TGTGCTAGTGGCCCGGGACAGGGGGCCGCTGAAGCTTTCTTT. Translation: CASGPGQGAAEAFF.

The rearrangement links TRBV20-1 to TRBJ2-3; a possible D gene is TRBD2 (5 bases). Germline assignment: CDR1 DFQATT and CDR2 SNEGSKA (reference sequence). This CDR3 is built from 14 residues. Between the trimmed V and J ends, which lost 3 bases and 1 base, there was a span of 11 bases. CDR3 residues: CSASLRVGTDTQYF. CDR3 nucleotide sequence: TGCAGTGCTAGTCTGCGGGTGGGCACAGATACGCAGTATTTT.

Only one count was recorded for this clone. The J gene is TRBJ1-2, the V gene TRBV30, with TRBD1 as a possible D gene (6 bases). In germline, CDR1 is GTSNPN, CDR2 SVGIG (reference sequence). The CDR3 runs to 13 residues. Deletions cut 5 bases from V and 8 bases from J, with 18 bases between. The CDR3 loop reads CAWARPTGNGYTF. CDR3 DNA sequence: TGTGCCTGGGCGCGCCCTACAGGGAACGGCTACACCTTC.

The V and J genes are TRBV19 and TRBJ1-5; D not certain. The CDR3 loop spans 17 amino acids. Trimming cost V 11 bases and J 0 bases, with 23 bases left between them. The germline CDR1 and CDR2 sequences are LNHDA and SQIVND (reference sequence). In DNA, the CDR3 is TGTGCCTCAAAGGGAGGGAATAGGGCGTATAGCAATCAGCCCCAGCATTTT. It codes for CASKGGNRAYSNQPQHF.

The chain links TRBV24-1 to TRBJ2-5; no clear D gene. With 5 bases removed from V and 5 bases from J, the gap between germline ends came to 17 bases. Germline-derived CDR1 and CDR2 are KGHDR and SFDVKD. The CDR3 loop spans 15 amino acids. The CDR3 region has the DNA TGTGCCACCAGTGGCACCCGGGTGGTCGGGGAGACCCAGTACTTC. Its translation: CATSGTRVVGETQYF.

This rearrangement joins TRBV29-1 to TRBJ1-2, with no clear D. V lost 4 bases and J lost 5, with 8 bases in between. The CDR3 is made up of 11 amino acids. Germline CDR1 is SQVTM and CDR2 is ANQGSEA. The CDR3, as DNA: TGCAGCGTTGCAGGACTTTATGGCTACACCTTC. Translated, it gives CSVAGLYGYTF.

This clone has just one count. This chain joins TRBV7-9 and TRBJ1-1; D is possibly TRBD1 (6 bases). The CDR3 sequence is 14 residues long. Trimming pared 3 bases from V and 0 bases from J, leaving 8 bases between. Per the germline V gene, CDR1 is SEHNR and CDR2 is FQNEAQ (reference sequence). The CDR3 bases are TGTGCCAGCAGCTTCCGACAGGTGAACACTGAAGCTTTCTTT. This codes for CASSFRQVNTEAFF.

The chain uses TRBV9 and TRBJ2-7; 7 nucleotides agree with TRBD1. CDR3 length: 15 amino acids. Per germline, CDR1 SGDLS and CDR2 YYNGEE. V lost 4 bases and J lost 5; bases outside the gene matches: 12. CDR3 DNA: TGTGCCAGCAGCAAGAAAGAAGGGGGCCGCCACGAGCAGTACTTC. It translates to CASSKKEGGRHEQYF.

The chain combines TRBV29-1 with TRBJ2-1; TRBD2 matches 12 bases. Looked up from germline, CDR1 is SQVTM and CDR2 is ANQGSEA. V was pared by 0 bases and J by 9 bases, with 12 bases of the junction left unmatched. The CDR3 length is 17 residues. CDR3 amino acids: CSVEDGAASGRASEQFF. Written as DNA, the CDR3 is TGCAGCGTTGAAGATGGGGCGGCTAGCGGGAGGGCCAGTGAGCAGTTCTTC.

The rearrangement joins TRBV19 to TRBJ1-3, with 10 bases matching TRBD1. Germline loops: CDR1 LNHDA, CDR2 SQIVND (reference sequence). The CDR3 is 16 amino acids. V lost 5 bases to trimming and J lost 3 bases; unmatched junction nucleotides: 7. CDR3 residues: CASSLGTGVGGNTIYF. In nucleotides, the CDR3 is TGTGCCAGTAGTCTTGGGACAGGGGTAGGTGGAAACACCATATATTTT.

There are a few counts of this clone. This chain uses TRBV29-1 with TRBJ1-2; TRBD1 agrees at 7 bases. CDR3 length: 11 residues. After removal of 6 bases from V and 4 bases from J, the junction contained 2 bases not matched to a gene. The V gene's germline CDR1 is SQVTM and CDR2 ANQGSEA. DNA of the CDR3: TGCAGCGTGGGACAGTCCTATGGCTACACCTTC. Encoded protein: CSVGQSYGYTF.

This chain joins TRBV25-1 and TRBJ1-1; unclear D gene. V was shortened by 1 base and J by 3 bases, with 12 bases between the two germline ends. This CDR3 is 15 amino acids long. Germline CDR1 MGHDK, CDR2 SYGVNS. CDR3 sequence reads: CASSEFGLRDTEAFF. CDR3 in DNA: TGTGCCAGCAGTGAATTTGGCTTACGGGACACTGAAGCTTTCTTT.

The CDR3 protein is CASYFSGETQYF. The CDR3 region has the DNA TGCGCCAGTTACTTTTCCGGTGAGACCCAGTACTTC. The V and J genes are TRBV5-1 and TRBJ2-5; D ambiguous. Germline V gene sequence: CDR1 SGHRS, CDR2 YFSETQ. Trimming shortened V by 8 bases and J by 5 bases, and 13 bases separated the two germline ends. This CDR3 has 12 residues.

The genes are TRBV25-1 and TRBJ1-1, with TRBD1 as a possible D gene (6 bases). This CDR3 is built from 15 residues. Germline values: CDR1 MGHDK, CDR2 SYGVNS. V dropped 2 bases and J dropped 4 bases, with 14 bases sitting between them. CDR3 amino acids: CASSEARGASTEAFF. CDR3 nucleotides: TGTGCCAGCAGTGAAGCCAGGGGCGCCTCCACTGAAGCTTTCTTT.

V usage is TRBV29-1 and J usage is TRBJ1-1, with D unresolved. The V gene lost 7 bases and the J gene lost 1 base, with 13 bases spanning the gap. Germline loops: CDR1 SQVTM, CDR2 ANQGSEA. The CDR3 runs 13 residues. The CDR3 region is CSAMVGGNTEAFF. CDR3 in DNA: TGCAGCGCCATGGTCGGTGGGAACACTGAAGCTTTCTTT.

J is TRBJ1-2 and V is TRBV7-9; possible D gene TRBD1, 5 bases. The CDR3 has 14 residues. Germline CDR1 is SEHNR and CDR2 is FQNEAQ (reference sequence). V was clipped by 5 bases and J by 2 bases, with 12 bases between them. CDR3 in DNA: TGTGCCAGCAGCCCAAGACAGTCGAACTATGGCTACACCTTC. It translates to CASSPRQSNYGYTF.

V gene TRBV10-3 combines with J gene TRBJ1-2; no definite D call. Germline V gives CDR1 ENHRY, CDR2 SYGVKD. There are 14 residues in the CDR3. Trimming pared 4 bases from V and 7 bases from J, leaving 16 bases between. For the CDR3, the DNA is TGTGCCATCAGTGCCGACATCCAGATAGGTGGCTACACCTTC. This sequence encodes CAISADIQIGGYTF.

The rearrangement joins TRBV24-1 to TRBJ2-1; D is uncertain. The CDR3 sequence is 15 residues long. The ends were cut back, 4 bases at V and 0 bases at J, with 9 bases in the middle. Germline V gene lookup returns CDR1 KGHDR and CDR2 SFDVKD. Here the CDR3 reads CATSDGFSSYNEQFF. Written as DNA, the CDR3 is TGTGCCACCAGTGACGGGTTCAGCTCCTACAATGAGCAGTTCTTC.

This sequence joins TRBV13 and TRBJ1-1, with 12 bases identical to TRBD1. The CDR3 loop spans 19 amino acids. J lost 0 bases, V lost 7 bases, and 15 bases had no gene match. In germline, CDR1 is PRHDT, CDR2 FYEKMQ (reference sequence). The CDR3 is CASTSAGTGGQTLNTEAFF. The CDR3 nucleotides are TGTGCCAGCACCTCCGCCGGGACAGGGGGCCAAACCCTGAACACTGAAGCTTTCTTT.

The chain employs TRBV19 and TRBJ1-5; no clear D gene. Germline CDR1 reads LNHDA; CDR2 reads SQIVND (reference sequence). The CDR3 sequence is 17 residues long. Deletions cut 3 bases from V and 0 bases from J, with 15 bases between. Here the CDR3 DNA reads TGTGCCAGTAGTATTCGGAAGGAGCCATATAGCAATCAGCCCCAGCATTTT. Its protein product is CASSIRKEPYSNQPQHF.

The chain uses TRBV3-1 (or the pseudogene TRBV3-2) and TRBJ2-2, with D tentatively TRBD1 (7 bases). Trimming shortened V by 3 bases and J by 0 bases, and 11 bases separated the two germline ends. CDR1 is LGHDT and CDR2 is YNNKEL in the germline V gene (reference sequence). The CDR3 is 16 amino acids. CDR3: CASSQGQRANTGELFF. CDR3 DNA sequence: TGTGCCAGCAGCCAGGGACAGCGGGCGAACACCGGGGAGCTGTTTTTT.